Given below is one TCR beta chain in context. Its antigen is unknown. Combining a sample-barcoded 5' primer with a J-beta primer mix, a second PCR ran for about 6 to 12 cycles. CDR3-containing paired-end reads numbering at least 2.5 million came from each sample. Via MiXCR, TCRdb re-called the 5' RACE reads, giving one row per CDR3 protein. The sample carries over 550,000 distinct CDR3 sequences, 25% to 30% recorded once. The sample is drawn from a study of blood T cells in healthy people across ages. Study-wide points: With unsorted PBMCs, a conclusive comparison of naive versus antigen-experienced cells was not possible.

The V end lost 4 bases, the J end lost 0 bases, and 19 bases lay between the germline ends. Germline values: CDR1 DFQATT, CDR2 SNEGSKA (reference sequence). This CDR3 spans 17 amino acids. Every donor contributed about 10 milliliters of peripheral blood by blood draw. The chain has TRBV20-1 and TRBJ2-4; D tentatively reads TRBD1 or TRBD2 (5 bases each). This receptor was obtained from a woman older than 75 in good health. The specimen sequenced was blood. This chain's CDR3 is CSAKGTQGQLAKNIQYF. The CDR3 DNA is TGCAGTGCTAAGGGGACCCAAGGACAATTAGCCAAAAACATTCAGTACTTC.